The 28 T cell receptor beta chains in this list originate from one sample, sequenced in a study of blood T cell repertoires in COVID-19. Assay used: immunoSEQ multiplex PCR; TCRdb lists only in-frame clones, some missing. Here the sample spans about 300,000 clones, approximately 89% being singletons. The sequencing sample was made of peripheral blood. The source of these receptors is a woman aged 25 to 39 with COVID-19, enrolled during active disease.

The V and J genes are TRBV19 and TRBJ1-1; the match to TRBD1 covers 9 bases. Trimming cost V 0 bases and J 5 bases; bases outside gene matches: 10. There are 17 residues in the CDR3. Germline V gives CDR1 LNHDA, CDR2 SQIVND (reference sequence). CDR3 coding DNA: TGTGCCAGTAGTATAGACCCGGACAGGGGAGAGTATACTGAAGCTTTCTTT. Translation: CASSIDPDRGEYTEAFF.

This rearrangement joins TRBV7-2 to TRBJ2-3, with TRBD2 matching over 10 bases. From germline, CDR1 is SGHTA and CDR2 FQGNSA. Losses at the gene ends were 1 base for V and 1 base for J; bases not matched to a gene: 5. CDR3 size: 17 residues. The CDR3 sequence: CASSLGWLAGGTDTQYF. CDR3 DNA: TGTGCCAGCAGCTTAGGGTGGCTAGCGGGGGGCACAGATACGCAGTATTTT. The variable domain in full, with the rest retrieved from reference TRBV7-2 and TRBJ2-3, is GAGVSQSPSNKVTEKGKDVELRCDPISGHTALYWYRQSLGQGLEFLIYFQGNSAPDKSGLPSDRFSAERTGGSVSTLTIQRTQQEDSAVYLCASSLGWLAGGTDTQYFGPGTRLTVL.

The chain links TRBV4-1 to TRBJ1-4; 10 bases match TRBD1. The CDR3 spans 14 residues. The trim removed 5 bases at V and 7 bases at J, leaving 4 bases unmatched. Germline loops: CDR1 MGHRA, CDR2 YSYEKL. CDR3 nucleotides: TGCGCCAGCAGCAAAGGACAGGGGGGTGAAAAACTGTTTTTT. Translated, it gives CASSKGQGGEKLFF.

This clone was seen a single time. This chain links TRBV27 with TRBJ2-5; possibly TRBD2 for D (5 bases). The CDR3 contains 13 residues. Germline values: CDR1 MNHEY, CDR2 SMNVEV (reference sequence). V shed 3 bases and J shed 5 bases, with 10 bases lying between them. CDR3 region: CASSFEGSETQYF. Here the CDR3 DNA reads TGTGCCAGCAGTTTTGAGGGCAGCGAGACCCAGTACTTC.

This CDR3 is CASSQGTGGPFGSPLHF. For the CDR3, the DNA is TGTGCCAGCAGCCAAGGGACAGGGGGCCCTTTTGGTTCACCCCTCCACTTT. The V call is TRBV3-1 (or the pseudogene TRBV3-2), the J call TRBJ1-6, with 11 bases identical to TRBD1. The CDR3 length is 17 residues. V shed 1 base and J 9 bases; nucleotides not matched to a gene: 8. CDR1 LGHDT and CDR2 YNNKEL come from the germline V gene (reference sequence).

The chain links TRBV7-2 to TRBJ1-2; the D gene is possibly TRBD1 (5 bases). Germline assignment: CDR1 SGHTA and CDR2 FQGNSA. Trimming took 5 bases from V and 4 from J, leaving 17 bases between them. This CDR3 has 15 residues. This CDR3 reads CASSPFLGGSYGYTF. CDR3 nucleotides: TGTGCCAGCAGCCCTTTTCTCGGGGGAAGCTATGGCTACACCTTC.

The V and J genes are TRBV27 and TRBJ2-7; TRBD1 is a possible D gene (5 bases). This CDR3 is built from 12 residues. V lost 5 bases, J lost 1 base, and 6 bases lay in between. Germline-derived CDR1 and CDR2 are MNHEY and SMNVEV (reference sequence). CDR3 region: CASSTGSYEQYF. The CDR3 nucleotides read TGTGCCAGCAGTACAGGTTCCTACGAGCAGTACTTC.

DNA of the CDR3: TGTGCCAGCAGCGAAACCGGGACAGCCTATGGCTACACCTTC. This sequence encodes CASSETGTAYGYTF. This sequence joins TRBV27 and TRBJ1-2; 7 bases map to TRBD1. Germline V gene sequence: CDR1 MNHEY, CDR2 SMNVEV (reference sequence). The V segment lost 6 bases and the J segment 4 bases; nucleotides outside the gene matches: 8. CDR3 size: 14 residues.

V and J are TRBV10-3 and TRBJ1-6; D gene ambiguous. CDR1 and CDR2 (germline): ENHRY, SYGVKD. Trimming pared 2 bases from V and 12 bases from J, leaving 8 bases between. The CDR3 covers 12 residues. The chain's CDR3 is CAISEGDLPLHF. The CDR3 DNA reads TGTGCCATCAGTGAGGGAGATTTACCCCTCCACTTT.

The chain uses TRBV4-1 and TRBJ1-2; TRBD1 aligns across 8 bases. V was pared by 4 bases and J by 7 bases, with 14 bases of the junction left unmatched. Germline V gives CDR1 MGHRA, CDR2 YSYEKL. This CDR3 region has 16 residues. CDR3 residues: CASSPSDRVLLSGYTF. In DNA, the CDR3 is TGCGCCAGCAGCCCCTCGGACAGGGTCCTTTTGTCTGGCTACACCTTC.

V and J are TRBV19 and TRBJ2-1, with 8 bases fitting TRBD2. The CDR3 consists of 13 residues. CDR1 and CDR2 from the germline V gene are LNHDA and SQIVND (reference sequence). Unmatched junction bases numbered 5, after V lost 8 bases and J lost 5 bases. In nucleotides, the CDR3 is TGTGCCAGTCGGGGGGGCCGTAACAATGAGCAGTTCTTC. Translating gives CASRGGRNNEQFF.

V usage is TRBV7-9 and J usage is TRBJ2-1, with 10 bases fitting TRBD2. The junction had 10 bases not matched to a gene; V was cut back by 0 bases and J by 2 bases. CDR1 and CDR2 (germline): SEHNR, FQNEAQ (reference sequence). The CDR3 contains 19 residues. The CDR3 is CASSLAYGSGGLTYNEQFF. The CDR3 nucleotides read TGTGCCAGCAGCTTAGCGTATGGTAGCGGGGGGTTGACCTACAATGAGCAGTTCTTC.

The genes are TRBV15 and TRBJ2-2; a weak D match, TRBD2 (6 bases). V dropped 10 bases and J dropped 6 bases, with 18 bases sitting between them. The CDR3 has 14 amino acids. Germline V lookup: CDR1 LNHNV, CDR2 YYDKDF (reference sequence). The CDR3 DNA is TGTGCCATCTTACCGGGCCGCGGGGCCGGGGAGCTGTTTTTT. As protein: CAILPGRGAGELFF.

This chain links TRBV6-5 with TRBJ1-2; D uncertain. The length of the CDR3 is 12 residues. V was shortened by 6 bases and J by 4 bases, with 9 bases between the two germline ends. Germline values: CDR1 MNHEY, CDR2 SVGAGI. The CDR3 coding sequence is TGTGCCAGCAGCTCGGGTTTCTATGGCTACACCTTC. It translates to CASSSGFYGYTF.

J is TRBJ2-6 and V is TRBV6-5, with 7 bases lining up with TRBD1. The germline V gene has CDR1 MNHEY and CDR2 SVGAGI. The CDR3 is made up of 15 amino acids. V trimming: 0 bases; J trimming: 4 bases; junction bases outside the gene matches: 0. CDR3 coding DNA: TGTGCCAGCAGTTACTCGACAGGGGGGGCCAACGTCCTGACTTTC. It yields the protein CASSYSTGGANVLTF.

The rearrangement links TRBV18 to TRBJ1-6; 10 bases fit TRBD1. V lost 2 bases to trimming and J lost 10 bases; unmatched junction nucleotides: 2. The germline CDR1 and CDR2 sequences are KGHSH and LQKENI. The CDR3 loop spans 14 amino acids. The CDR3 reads CASSPKTGGSPLHF. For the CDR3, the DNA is TGTGCCAGCTCACCAAAGACAGGGGGCTCACCCCTCCACTTT. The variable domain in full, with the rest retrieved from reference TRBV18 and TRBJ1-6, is NAGVMQNPRHLVRRRGQEARLRCSPMKGHSHVYWYRQLPEEGLKFMVYLQKENIIDESGMPKERFSAEFPKEGPSILRIQQVVRGDSAAYFCASSPKTGGSPLHFGNGTRLTVT.

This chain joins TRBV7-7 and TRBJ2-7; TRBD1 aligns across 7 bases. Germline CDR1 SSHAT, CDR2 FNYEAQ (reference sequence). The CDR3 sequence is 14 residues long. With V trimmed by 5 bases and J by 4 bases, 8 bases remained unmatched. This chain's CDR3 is CASSRRRDRYEQYF. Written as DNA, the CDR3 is TGTGCCAGCAGCAGACGCCGGGACAGATACGAGCAGTACTTC. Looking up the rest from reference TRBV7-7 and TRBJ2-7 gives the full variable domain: GAGVSQSPRYKVTKRGQDVTLRCDPISSHATLYWYQQALGQGPEFLTYFNYEAQPDKSGLPSDRFSAERPEGSISTLTIQRTEQRDSAMYRCASSRRRDRYEQYFGPGTRLTVT.

CDR3 region: CASSLGSKAGEQYV. CDR3 in DNA: TGTGCCAGCAGCTTGGGTAGCAAGGCGGGCGAGCAGTACGTC. V and J are TRBV7-2 and TRBJ2-7, with D tentatively TRBD2 (5 bases). Germline V gene data show CDR1 as SGHTA and CDR2 as FQGNSA. There are 14 residues in the CDR3. Trimming shortened V by 3 bases and J by 6 bases, and 15 bases separated the two germline ends.

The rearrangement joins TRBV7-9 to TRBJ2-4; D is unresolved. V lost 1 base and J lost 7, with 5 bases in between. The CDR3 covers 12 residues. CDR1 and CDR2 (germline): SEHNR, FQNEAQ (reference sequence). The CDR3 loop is CASSLGSNIQYF. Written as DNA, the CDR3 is TGTGCCAGCAGCTTAGGAAGCAACATTCAGTACTTC.

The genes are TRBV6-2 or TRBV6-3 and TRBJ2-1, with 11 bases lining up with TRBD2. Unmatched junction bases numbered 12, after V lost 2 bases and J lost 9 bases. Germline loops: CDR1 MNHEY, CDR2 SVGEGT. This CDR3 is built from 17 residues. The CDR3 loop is CASSYKFLAGGPSEQFF. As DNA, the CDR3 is TGTGCCAGCAGTTACAAGTTCCTAGCGGGGGGCCCTAGTGAGCAGTTCTTC.

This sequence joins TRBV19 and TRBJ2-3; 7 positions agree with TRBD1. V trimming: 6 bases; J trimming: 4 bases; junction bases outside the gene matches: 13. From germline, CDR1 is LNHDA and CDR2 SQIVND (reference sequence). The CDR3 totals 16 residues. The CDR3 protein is CASRRTTGERADTQYF. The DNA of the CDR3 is TGTGCCAGTAGAAGAACCACAGGGGAGAGGGCAGATACGCAGTATTTT.

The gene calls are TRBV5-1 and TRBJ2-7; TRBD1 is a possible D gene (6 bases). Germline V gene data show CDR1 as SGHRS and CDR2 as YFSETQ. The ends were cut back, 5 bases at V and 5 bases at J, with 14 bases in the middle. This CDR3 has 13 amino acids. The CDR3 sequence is CASRKEGGHEQYV. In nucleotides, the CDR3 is TGCGCCAGCAGAAAAGAAGGGGGACACGAGCAGTACGTC.

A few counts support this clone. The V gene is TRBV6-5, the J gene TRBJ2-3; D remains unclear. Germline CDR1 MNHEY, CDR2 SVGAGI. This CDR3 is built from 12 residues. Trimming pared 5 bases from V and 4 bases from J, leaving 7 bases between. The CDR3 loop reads CASSPRADTQYF. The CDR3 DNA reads TGTGCCAGCAGTCCCCGGGCAGATACGCAGTATTTT.

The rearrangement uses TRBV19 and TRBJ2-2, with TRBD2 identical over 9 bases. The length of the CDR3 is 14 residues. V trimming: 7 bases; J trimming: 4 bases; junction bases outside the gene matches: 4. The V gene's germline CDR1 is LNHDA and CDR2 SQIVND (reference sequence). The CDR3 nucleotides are TGTGCCAGTAACCTAGCGGGGACCACCGGGGAGCTGTTTTTT. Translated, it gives CASNLAGTTGELFF.

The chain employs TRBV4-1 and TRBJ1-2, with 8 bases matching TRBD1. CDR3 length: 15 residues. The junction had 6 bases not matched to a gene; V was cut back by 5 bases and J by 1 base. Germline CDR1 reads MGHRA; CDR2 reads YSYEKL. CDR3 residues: CASSSIRGHNYGYTF. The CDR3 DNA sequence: TGCGCCAGCAGCTCAATCAGGGGGCATAACTATGGCTACACCTTC.

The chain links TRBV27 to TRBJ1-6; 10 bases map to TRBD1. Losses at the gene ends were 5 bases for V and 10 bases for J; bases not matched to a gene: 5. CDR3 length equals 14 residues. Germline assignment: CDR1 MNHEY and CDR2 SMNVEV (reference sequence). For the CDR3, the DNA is TGTGCCAGCAGTGCCGGGACAGGGGCCTCACCCCTCCACTTT. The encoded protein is CASSAGTGASPLHF.

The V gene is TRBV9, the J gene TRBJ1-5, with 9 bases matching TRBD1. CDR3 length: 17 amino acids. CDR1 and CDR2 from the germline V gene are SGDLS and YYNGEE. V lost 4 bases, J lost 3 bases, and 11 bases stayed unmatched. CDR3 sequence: CASSSLDRGIPNQPQHF. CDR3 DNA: TGTGCCAGCAGCTCCTTGGACAGGGGTATCCCCAATCAGCCCCAGCATTTT. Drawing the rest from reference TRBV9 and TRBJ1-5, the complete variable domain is DSGVTQTPKHLITATGQRVTLRCSPRSGDLSVYWYQQSLDQGLQFLIQYYNGEERAKGNILERFSAQQFPDLHSELNLSSLELGDSALYFCASSSLDRGIPNQPQHFGDGTRLSIL.

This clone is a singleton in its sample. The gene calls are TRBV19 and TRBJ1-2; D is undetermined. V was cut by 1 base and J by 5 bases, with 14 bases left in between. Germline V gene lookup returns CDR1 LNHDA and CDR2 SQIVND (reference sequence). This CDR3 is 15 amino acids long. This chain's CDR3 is CASSIVAGPGYGYTF. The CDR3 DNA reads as TGTGCCAGTAGTATAGTGGCCGGGCCGGGGTATGGCTACACCTTC.